What follows are 32 T cell receptor beta chains derived from one specimen sequenced in a study of T cell changes during pregnancy in multiple sclerosis. Assay: immunoSEQ multiplex PCR; the TCRdb copy retains only in-frame clones and omits some. The sample lists some 77,000 clones, around 89% seen once, with 1.5% to 2% in the top ten. The sequencing used peripheral blood, collected before pregnancy. The source of these receptors is a female donor with multiple sclerosis, enrolled in a pregnancy study.

V and J are TRBV19 and TRBJ2-7, with D perhaps TRBD1 (5 bases). V lost 6 bases, J lost 3 bases, and 9 bases lay in between. Per the germline V gene, CDR1 is LNHDA and CDR2 is SQIVND (reference sequence). The CDR3 covers 12 residues. CDR3: CASRAQGYEQYF. The CDR3 bases are TGTGCCAGTAGGGCGCAGGGCTACGAGCAGTACTTC.

V and J are TRBV18 and TRBJ1-5; D gene uncertain. The CDR3 consists of 14 residues. CDR1 is KGHSH and CDR2 is LQKENI in the germline V gene. Trimming removed 4 bases at V and 5 bases at J, with 12 bases between. The CDR3 is CASSQGGIDQPQHF. CDR3 DNA: TGTGCCAGCTCACAGGGAGGGATTGATCAGCCCCAGCATTTT.

Of note for this clone: This CDR3 is also generated by other DNA sequences in the sample. The V and J genes are TRBV2 and TRBJ1-1; 7 bases fit TRBD1. This CDR3 comprises 13 residues. The germline CDR1 and CDR2 sequences are SNHLY and FYNNEI. Losses at the gene ends were 7 bases for V and 2 bases for J; bases not matched to a gene: 4. The CDR3 DNA reads TGTGCCAGCACCGGGACAGCCAACACTGAAGCTTTCTTT. Translated, it gives CASTGTANTEAFF.

The rearrangement joins TRBV5-1 to TRBJ1-5, with 8 nucleotides matching TRBD1. There are 14 residues in the CDR3. Germline CDR1 reads SGHRS; CDR2 reads YFSETQ. V shed 5 bases, J shed 6 bases, and the junction held 7 bases outside the gene matches. The CDR3 DNA follows: TGCGCCAGCAGTCCCGACAGGGGTAGTCAGCCCCAGCATTTT. Translation: CASSPDRGSQPQHF.

In this sample, this clone turned up once. This chain links TRBV7-9 with TRBJ2-5; weak D call: TRBD2 (7 bases). Per the germline V gene, CDR1 is SEHNR and CDR2 is FQNEAQ (reference sequence). This CDR3 is built from 14 residues. The V gene lost 2 bases and the J gene lost 5 bases, with 12 bases spanning the gap. CDR3: CASSLYGGAETQYF. The CDR3 DNA reads as TGTGCCAGCAGCTTATATGGGGGGGCGGAGACCCAGTACTTC.

This clone turned up a few times. The J gene is TRBJ1-4, the V gene TRBV5-1, with TRBD1 as a possible D gene (6 bases). The CDR3 runs 17 residues. The V and J ends lost 3 bases and 2 bases respectively, with 17 bases between them. Germline CDR1 reads SGHRS; CDR2 reads YFSETQ. CDR3 protein: CASSWGRSVATNEKLFF. The DNA for the CDR3 is TGCGCCAGCAGCTGGGGGCGGTCTGTCGCGACTAATGAAAAACTGTTTTTT.

The chain employs TRBV11-2 and TRBJ1-5, with 9 bases identical to TRBD1. CDR3 length: 15 residues. Germline CDR1 reads SGHAT; CDR2 reads FQNNGV. Trimming removed 6 bases from V and 6 bases from J; junction bases left unmatched: 9. This CDR3 is CASSSGQGISQPQHF. As DNA, the CDR3 is TGTGCCAGCAGTTCGGGACAGGGAATCTCTCAGCCCCAGCATTTT.

This clone was counted only a few times. The chain carries TRBV27 and TRBJ1-6, with D possibly TRBD1 on 6 matching bases. Germline-derived CDR1 and CDR2 are MNHEY and SMNVEV (reference sequence). The V gene lost 3 bases and the J gene lost 7 bases, with 16 bases spanning the gap. The CDR3 has 16 residues. The CDR3 region has the DNA TGTGCCAGCAGTTTGGGGGCCAGCCAGGGAAATTCACCCCTCCACTTT. Its protein is CASSLGASQGNSPLHF.

This clone was found once. The sample contains more than one DNA sequence encoding this CDR3. The chain uses TRBV7-2 and TRBJ1-2; no definite D call. V lost 0 bases to trimming and J lost 5 bases, with 7 bases between them. CDR1 is SGHTA, CDR2 FQGNSA, per germline. The CDR3 is made up of 13 amino acids. In DNA, the CDR3 is TGTGCCAGCAGCTTAGCAAGTAGTTATGGCTACACCTTC. This translates into CASSLASSYGYTF.

V and J are TRBV4-3 and TRBJ2-1; a possible D gene is TRBD2 (7 bases). Germline CDR1 LGHNA, CDR2 YSLEER. This CDR3 spans 16 amino acids. V dropped 1 base and J dropped 10 bases, with 20 bases sitting between them. The DNA of the CDR3 is TGCGCCAGCAGCCAAGGGGCGGGGGCCTCCCCATGGGAGCAGTTCTTC. Amino acids: CASSQGAGASPWEQFF.

This clone showed up just a few times. This sequence joins TRBV9 and TRBJ1-2; D ambiguous. From germline, CDR1 is SGDLS and CDR2 YYNGEE. This CDR3 has 12 residues. The germline V and J ends were trimmed by 1 base and 2 bases, with 3 bases remaining between them. CDR3 loop: CASSVLNYGYTF. The CDR3 bases are TGTGCCAGCAGCGTACTAAACTATGGCTACACCTTC.

The genes are TRBV18 and TRBJ1-1, with a tentative D call TRBD1 (6 bases). Germline CDR1 reads KGHSH; CDR2 reads LQKENI. Trimming took 6 bases from V and 1 from J, leaving 15 bases between them. This CDR3 comprises 15 residues. Here the CDR3 DNA reads TGTGCCAGCTCCCAGAACCTCAGGGGGAACACTGAAGCTTTCTTT. It translates to CASSQNLRGNTEAFF.

The chain links TRBV18 to TRBJ2-3; 8 nucleotides align to TRBD1. The germline V gene has CDR1 KGHSH and CDR2 LQKENI. Trimming at V came to 2 bases and at J to 1 base, leaving 8 bases not matched to a gene. The CDR3 runs 17 residues. CDR3 in DNA: TGTGCCAGCTCACCAACTCTTGGACAGGGAGGCACAGATACGCAGTATTTT. Translating it yields CASSPTLGQGGTDTQYF.

The rearrangement links TRBV5-5 to TRBJ2-7; D remains ambiguous. The CDR3 is made up of 12 amino acids. CDR1 SGHKS and CDR2 YYEKEE come from the germline V gene (reference sequence). V was clipped by 4 bases and J by 6 bases, with 11 bases between them. The CDR3 spells CASSQTIVEQYF. CDR3 nucleotide sequence: TGTGCCAGCAGCCAGACAATCGTCGAGCAGTACTTC.

The rearrangement joins TRBV4-1 to TRBJ1-1, with D tentatively TRBD1 (5 bases). From germline, CDR1 is MGHRA and CDR2 YSYEKL. V lost 2 bases to trimming and J lost 10 bases, with 17 bases between them. The CDR3 runs 14 residues. CDR3 loop: CASSQLTAGQGAFF. The CDR3 DNA sequence: TGCGCCAGCAGCCAACTCACTGCGGGGCAGGGAGCTTTCTTT.

The chain joins TRBV7-6 to TRBJ2-1, with 10 bases aligning to TRBD1. The V gene's germline CDR1 is SGHVS and CDR2 FNYEAQ. This CDR3 has 15 residues. V lost 3 bases to trimming and J lost 3 bases; unmatched junction nucleotides: 2. The CDR3 sequence: CASSFGTGDYNEQFF. The CDR3 DNA reads TGTGCCAGCAGCTTCGGGACAGGGGACTACAATGAGCAGTTCTTC.

The gene calls are TRBV7-2 and TRBJ1-2; D perhaps matches TRBD1 (6 bases). Germline lookup yields CDR1 SGHTA and CDR2 FQGNSA. Trimming took off 6 bases at V and 4 bases at J, with 18 bases between the two ends. The CDR3 loop spans 15 amino acids. CDR3 in amino acids: CASSPDRSFLYGYTF. In nucleotides, the CDR3 is TGTGCCAGCAGTCCGGACAGAAGCTTTCTCTATGGCTACACCTTC. Complete variable domain (other parts from reference TRBV7-2 and TRBJ1-2): GAGVSQSPSNKVTEKGKDVELRCDPISGHTALYWYRQSLGQGLEFLIYFQGNSAPDKSGLPSDRFSAERTGGSVSTLTIQRTQQEDSAVYLCASSPDRSFLYGYTFGSGTRLTVV.

In its sample, this clone was seen once. The chain is built from TRBV6-4 and TRBJ1-1; D gene unclear. CDR3 length: 14 amino acids. Trimming took off 4 bases at V and 4 bases at J, with 13 bases between the two ends. The germline CDR1 and CDR2 sequences are MRHNA and SNTAGT. CDR3 nucleotides: TGTGCCAGCAGTGTTGACGGAGCTGCCACTGAAGCTTTCTTT. Translating it yields CASSVDGAATEAFF.

This rearrangement joins TRBV6-1 to TRBJ1-6, with 8 bases that match TRBD1. CDR3 length: 15 residues. J gave up 7 bases and V 4 bases, and 6 bases lay outside the gene matches. Germline assignment: CDR1 MNHNS and CDR2 SASEGT. CDR3: CASSGSDRANSPLHF. The CDR3 nucleotides are TGTGCCAGCAGTGGGTCGGACAGGGCGAATTCACCCCTCCACTTT.

The chain uses TRBV2 and TRBJ2-7, with D perhaps TRBD1 (7 bases). The V end lost 4 bases, the J end lost 4 bases, and 20 bases lay between the germline ends. The length of the CDR3 is 16 residues. The germline V gene encodes CDR1 SNHLY and CDR2 FYNNEI. The CDR3 sequence: CASSATAGQNPYEQYF. The CDR3 region has the DNA TGTGCCAGCAGTGCTACCGCGGGACAGAATCCTTACGAGCAGTACTTC.

The V gene is TRBV10-3, the J gene TRBJ2-2; 7 bases fit TRBD2. V dropped 7 bases and J dropped 8; count of bases not matched to a gene: 10. The germline V gene encodes CDR1 ENHRY and CDR2 SYGVKD. CDR3 length equals 14 residues. The CDR3 spells CAITGGASGGELFF. The CDR3, as DNA: TGTGCCATCACGGGGGGAGCCTCAGGAGGGGAGCTGTTTTTT.

CDR3 DNA: TGTGCCAGCAGTTTAATGTCCCGGGACAGGGACCCCCAGCATTTT. Protein sequence: CASSLMSRDRDPQHF. This chain links TRBV28 with TRBJ1-5; 9 bases agree with TRBD1. CDR3 length: 15 residues. With 2 bases clipped from V and 10 bases from J, the junction kept 9 bases outside the gene matches. Germline V gene data show CDR1 as MDHEN and CDR2 as SYDVKM. Full variable domain (rest looked up from reference TRBV28 and TRBJ1-5): DVKVTQSSRYLVKRTGEKVFLECVQDMDHENMFWYRQDPGLGLRLIYFSYDVKMKEKGDIPEGYSVSREKKERFSLILESASTNQTSMYLCASSLMSRDRDPQHFGDGTRLSIL.

In DNA, the CDR3 is TGTGCCAGCAGGCCGACAGGGGGCTCCTACGAGCAGTACTTC. It is translated as CASRPTGGSYEQYF. J is TRBJ2-7 and V is TRBV2; 9 bases line up with TRBD1. V trimming: 6 bases; J trimming: 0 bases; junction bases outside the gene matches: 3. The CDR3 totals 14 residues. Germline lookup yields CDR1 SNHLY and CDR2 FYNNEI.

As for this clone: Other nucleotide sequences from this sample produce the same CDR3. The chain joins TRBV6-5 to TRBJ1-6, with D uncertain. The CDR3 runs 13 residues. V was pared by 0 bases and J by 7 bases, with 4 bases between. CDR1 MNHEY and CDR2 SVGAGI come from the germline V gene. CDR3 amino acids: CASSYSRNSPLHF. CDR3 sequence (DNA): TGTGCCAGCAGTTACTCGAGGAATTCACCCCTCCACTTT.

J is TRBJ2-3 and V is TRBV18; 8 positions match TRBD2. The CDR3 consists of 15 residues. Germline CDR1 reads KGHSH; CDR2 reads LQKENI. V lost 1 base and J lost 5; bases outside the gene matches: 5. The DNA for the CDR3 is TGTGCCAGCTCACCACTTGCGGGGGGCCTAGATACGCAGTATTTT. Its translation is CASSPLAGGLDTQYF.

V gene TRBV11-2 combines with J gene TRBJ2-5; perhaps TRBD1 as D (7 bases). Trimming pared 8 bases from V and 3 bases from J, leaving 13 bases between. CDR3 size: 13 residues. Germline lookup yields CDR1 SGHAT and CDR2 FQNNGV. The CDR3 region is CASQGDLEETQYF. CDR3 nucleotides: TGTGCCAGCCAGGGGGACTTAGAAGAGACCCAGTACTTC. The full variable domain, completed using reference TRBV11-2 and TRBJ2-5, is EAGVAQSPRYKIIEKRQSVAFWCNPISGHATLYWYQQILGQGPKLLIQFQNNGVVDDSQLPKDRFSAERLKGVDSTLKIQPAKLEDSAVYLCASQGDLEETQYFGPGTRLLVL.

This clone was found once. V usage is TRBV5-1 and J usage is TRBJ2-5; D is perhaps TRBD2 (5 bases). The CDR3 is 15 residues long. Trimming took off 0 bases at V and 5 bases at J, with 14 bases between the two ends. The germline V gene has CDR1 SGHRS and CDR2 YFSETQ. The CDR3 loop is CASSLGRVREETQYF. The CDR3 DNA follows: TGCGCCAGCAGCTTGGGAAGGGTAAGGGAGGAGACCCAGTACTTC.

V usage is TRBV9 and J usage is TRBJ1-5, with unresolved D. CDR1 is SGDLS, CDR2 YYNGEE, per germline. Between the trimmed V and J ends, which lost 5 bases and 3 bases, there was a span of 12 bases. The CDR3 length is 14 residues. CDR3 nucleotides: TGTGCCAGCAGACAAAACCGGGACAATCAGCCCCAGCATTTT. Its translation is CASRQNRDNQPQHF.

A remark on this clone: One end of the junction is discordant with germline, which a read error may explain. The chain has TRBV7-2 and TRBJ1-2; TRBD1 aligns across 7 bases. Germline lookup yields CDR1 SGHTA and CDR2 FQGNSA. The CDR3 extends over 16 amino acids. The CDR3 sequence is CASSENSPGTDYDYTF. In nucleotides, the CDR3 is TGTGCCAGCAGCGAAAATTCCCCCGGGACAGACTATGACTACACCTTC.

This chain joins TRBV7-9 and TRBJ2-3; a possible D gene is TRBD2 (6 bases). With 2 bases removed from V and 2 bases from J, the gap between germline ends came to 8 bases. Per the germline V gene, CDR1 is SEHNR and CDR2 is FQNEAQ (reference sequence). The CDR3 runs to 14 residues. The CDR3 DNA follows: TGTGCCAGCAGCTTAATGGGACTCACAGATACGCAGTATTTT. Translation gives CASSLMGLTDTQYF.

The CDR3 DNA reads TGTGCCAGCACTCTCCGGCACAGGCCGTGGACCTTC. It translates to CASTLRHRPWTF. The chain has TRBV2 and TRBJ1-2, with TRBD1 as a possible D gene (5 bases). From germline, CDR1 is SNHLY and CDR2 FYNNEI. The CDR3 spans 12 residues. The ends were cut back, 7 bases at V and 14 bases at J, with 20 bases in the middle. The variable domain in full, with the rest retrieved from reference TRBV2 and TRBJ1-2, is EPEVTQTPSHQVTQMGQEVILRCVPISNHLYFYWYRQILGQKVEFLVSFYNNEISEKSEIFDDQFSVERPDGSNFTLKIRSTKLEDSAMYFCASTLRHRPWTFGSGTRLTVV.

The V call is TRBV12-5, the J call TRBJ2-7; the D gene is possibly TRBD1 (6 bases). V was trimmed by 6 bases and J by 5 bases, leaving 14 bases between them. The CDR3 extends over 13 amino acids. CDR1 LGHNT and CDR2 FRNRAP come from the germline V gene. The CDR3 loop is CASGRWGLHEQYF. CDR3 nucleotides: TGTGCTAGTGGCCGCTGGGGGCTACACGAGCAGTACTTC.